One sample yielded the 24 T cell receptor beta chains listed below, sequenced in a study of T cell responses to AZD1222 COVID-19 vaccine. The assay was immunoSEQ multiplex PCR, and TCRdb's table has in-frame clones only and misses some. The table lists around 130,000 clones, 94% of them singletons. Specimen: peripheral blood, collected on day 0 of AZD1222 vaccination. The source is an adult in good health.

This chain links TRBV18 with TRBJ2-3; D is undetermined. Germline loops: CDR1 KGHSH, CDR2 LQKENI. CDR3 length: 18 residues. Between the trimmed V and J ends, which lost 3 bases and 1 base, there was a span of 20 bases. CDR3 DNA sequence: TGTGCCAGCTCACCCTCCAGTGTGGGCCAGGTTCGCACAGATACGCAGTATTTT. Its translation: CASSPSSVGQVRTDTQYF.

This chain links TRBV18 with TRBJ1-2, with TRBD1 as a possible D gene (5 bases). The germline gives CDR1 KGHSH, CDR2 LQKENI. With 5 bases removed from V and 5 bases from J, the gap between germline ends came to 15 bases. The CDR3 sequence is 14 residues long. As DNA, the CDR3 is TGTGCCAGCTCAGCCGGGGCGGCCCGGTATGGCTACACCTTC. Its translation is CASSAGAARYGYTF. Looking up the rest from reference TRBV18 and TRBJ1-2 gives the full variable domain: NAGVMQNPRHLVRRRGQEARLRCSPMKGHSHVYWYRQLPEEGLKFMVYLQKENIIDESGMPKERFSAEFPKEGPSILRIQQVVRGDSAAYFCASSAGAARYGYTFGSGTRLTVV.

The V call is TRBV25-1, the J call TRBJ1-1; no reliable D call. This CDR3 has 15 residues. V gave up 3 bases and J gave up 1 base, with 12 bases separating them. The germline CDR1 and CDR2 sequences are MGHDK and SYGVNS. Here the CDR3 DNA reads TGTGCCAGCAGTGAGGTGGGCAGCCAGAACACTGAAGCTTTCTTT. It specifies CASSEVGSQNTEAFF.

This CDR3 reads CASSLGPVNTEAFF. DNA for the CDR3: TGTGCCAGCAGCTTGGGACCCGTGAACACTGAAGCTTTCTTT. This chain uses TRBV7-8 with TRBJ1-1, with D possibly being TRBD1 (5 bases). CDR3 length equals 14 residues. Trimming stripped 3 bases from V and 0 bases from J, with 8 bases between. In germline, CDR1 is SGHVS, CDR2 FQNEAQ.

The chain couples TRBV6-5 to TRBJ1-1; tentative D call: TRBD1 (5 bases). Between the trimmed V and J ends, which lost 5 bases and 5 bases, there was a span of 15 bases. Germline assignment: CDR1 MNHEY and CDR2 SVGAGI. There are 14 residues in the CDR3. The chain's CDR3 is CASSRTVGLTEAFF. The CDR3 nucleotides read TGTGCCAGCAGTCGGACCGTGGGGCTGACTGAAGCTTTCTTT.

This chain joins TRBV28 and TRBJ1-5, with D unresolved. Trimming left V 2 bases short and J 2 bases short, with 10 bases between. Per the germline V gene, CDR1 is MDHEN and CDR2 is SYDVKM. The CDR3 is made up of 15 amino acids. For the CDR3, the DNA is TGTGCCAGCAGTTTAAGTATGGATGGCAATCAGCCCCAGCATTTT. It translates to CASSLSMDGNQPQHF.

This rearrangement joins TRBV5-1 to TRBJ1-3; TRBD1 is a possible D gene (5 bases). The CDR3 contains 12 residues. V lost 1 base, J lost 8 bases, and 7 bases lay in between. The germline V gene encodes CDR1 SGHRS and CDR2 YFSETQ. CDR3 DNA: TGCGCCAGCAGCTTGCAGGGAGACACCATATATTTT. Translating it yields CASSLQGDTIYF.

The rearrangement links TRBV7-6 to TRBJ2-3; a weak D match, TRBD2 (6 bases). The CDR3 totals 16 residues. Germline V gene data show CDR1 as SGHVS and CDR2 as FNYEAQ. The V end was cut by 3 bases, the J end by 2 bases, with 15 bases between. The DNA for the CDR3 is TGTGCCAGCAGCTTCCTAGCGCTCCAAGTCACAGATACGCAGTATTTT. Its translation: CASSFLALQVTDTQYF.

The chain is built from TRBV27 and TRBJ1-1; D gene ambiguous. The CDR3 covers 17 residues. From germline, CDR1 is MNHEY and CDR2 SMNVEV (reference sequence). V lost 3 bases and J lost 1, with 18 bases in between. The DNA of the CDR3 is TGTGCCAGCAGTTTTTCTCACTCCGTCTTACCGAACACTGAAGCTTTCTTT. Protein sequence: CASSFSHSVLPNTEAFF.

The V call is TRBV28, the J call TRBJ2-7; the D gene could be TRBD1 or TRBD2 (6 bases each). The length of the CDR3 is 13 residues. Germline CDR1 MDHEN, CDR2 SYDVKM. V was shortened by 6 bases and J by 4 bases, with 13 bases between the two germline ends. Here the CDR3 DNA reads TGTGCCAGCAGCCGGGGGCCCAGATACGAGCAGTACTTC. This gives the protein CASSRGPRYEQYF. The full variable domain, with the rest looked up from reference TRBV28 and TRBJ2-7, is DVKVTQSSRYLVKRTGEKVFLECVQDMDHENMFWYRQDPGLGLRLIYFSYDVKMKEKGDIPEGYSVSREKKERFSLILESASTNQTSMYLCASSRGPRYEQYFGPGTRLTVT.

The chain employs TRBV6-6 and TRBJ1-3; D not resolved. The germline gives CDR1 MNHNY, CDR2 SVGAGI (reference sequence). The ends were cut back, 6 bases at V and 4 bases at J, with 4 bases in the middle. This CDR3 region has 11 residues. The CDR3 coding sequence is TGTGCCAGCAGCGGCGGAAACACCATATATTTT. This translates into CASSGGNTIYF.

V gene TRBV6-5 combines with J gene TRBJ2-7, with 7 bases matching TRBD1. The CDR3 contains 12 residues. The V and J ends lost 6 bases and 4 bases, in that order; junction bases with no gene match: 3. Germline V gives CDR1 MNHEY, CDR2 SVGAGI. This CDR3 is CASSQDRYEQYF. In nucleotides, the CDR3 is TGTGCCAGCAGCCAGGACAGGTACGAGCAGTACTTC.

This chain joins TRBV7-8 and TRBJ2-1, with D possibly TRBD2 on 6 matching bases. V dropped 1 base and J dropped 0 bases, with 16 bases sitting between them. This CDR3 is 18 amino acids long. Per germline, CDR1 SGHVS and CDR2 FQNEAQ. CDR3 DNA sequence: TGTGCCAGCAGCTTAGTTCGGGAGCGTCTGAGCTCCTACAATGAGCAGTTCTTC. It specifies CASSLVRERLSSYNEQFF. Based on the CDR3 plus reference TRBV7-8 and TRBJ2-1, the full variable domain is GAGVSQSPRYKVAKRGQDVALRCDPISGHVSLFWYQQALGQGPEFLTYFQNEAQLDKSGLPSDRFFAERPEGSVSTLKIQRTQQEDSAVYLCASSLVRERLSSYNEQFFGPGTRLTVL.

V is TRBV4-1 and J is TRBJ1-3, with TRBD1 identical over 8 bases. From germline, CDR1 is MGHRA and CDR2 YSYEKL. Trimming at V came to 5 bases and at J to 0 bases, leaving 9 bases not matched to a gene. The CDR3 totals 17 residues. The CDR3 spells CASSWVITGGSGNTIYF. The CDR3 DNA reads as TGCGCCAGCAGCTGGGTAATCACAGGGGGCTCTGGAAACACCATATATTTT.

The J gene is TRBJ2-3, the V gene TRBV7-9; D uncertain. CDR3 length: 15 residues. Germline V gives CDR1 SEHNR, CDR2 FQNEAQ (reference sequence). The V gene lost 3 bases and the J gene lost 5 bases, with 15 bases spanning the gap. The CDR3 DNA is TGTGCCAGCAGCTTGGGCCTCTCTACGGTAGATACGCAGTATTTT. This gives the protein CASSLGLSTVDTQYF.

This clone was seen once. The CDR3 is CASSYSTEPGTEAFF. As DNA, the CDR3 is TGTGCCAGCAGTTACTCGACCGAACCAGGCACTGAAGCTTTCTTT. The chain is built from TRBV6-6 and TRBJ1-1, with D uncertain. The V end was cut by 0 bases, the J end by 4 bases, with 12 bases between. The CDR3 totals 15 residues. Germline V CDR1 and CDR2: MNHNY, SVGAGI (reference sequence).

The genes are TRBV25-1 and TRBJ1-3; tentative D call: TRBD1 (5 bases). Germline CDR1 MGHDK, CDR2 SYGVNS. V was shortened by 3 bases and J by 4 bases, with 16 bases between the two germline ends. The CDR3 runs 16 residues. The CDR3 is CASSDWDGGPGNTIYF. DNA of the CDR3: TGTGCCAGCAGTGACTGGGACGGCGGTCCCGGAAACACCATATATTTT.

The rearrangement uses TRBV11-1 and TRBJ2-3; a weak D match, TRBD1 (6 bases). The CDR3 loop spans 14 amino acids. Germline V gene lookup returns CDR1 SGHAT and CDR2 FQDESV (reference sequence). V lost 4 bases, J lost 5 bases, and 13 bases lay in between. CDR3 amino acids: CASSYRRGGDTQYF. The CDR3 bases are TGTGCCAGCAGCTATAGGAGAGGGGGAGATACGCAGTATTTT.

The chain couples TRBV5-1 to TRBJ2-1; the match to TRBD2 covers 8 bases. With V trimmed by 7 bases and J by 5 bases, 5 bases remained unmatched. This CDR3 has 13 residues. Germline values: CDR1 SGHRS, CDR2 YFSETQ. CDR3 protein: CASGGLADNEQFF. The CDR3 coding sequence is TGCGCCAGCGGCGGACTAGCTGACAATGAGCAGTTCTTC.

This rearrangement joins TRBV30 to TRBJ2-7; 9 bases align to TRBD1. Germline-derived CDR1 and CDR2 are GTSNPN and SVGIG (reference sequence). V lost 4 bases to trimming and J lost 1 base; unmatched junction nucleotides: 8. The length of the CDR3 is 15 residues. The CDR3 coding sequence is TGTGCCTGGAATCCCGGGACAGGGCCATCCTACGAGCAGTACTTC. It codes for CAWNPGTGPSYEQYF.

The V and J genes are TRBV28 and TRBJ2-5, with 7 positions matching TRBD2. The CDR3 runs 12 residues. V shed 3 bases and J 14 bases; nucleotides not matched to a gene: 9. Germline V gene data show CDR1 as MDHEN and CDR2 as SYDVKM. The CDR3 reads CASSLGLQTNYF. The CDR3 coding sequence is TGTGCCAGCAGTTTGGGACTACAGACCAACTACTTC.

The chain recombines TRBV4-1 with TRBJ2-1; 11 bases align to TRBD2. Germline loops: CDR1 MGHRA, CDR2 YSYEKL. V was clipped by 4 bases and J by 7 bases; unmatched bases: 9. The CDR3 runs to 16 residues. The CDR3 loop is CASSLQLAGAGNEQFF. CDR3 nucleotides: TGCGCCAGCAGCCTACAACTAGCGGGGGCCGGGAATGAGCAGTTCTTC.

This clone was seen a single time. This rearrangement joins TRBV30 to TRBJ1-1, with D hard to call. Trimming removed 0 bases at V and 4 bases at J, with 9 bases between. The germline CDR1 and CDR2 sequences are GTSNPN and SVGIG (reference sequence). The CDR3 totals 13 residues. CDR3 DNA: TGTGCCTGGAGTGTAAACCAGGCCACTGAAGCTTTCTTT. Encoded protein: CAWSVNQATEAFF.

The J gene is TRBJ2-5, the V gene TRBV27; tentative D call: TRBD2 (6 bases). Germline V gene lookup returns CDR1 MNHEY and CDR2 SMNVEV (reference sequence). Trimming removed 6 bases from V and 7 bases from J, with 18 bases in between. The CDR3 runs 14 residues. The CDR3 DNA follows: TGTGCCAGCAGCCCCAGTTGGGGGGTGGGGACCCAGTACTTC. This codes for CASSPSWGVGTQYF.